The 16 T cell receptor beta chains below come from one sample, sequenced in a study of blood T cell dynamics during melanoma immunotherapy. Assay: immunoSEQ multiplex PCR; the TCRdb copy retains only in-frame clones and omits some. The data show 15,000 or so clones, around 91% seen once. Time point given: week 3, after first cycle of checkpoint inhibitor. The sample was effector memory CD8+ T cells from blood, taken from a patient treated with checkpoint blockade. These receptors were taken from a human donor with melanoma.

The chain links TRBV19 to TRBJ2-1, with TRBD2 as a possible D gene (5 bases). In germline, CDR1 is LNHDA, CDR2 SQIVND (reference sequence). V lost 7 bases and J lost 0, with 10 bases in between. The CDR3 has 14 residues. CDR3 nucleotide sequence: TGTGCCAGTACTCTAGCTAGCTCCTACAATGAGCAGTTCTTC. Protein: CASTLASSYNEQFF.

The chain links TRBV19 to TRBJ2-2; 10 nucleotides line up with TRBD1. The germline CDR1 and CDR2 sequences are LNHDA and SQIVND (reference sequence). J gave up 5 bases and V 4 bases, and 7 bases lay outside the gene matches. CDR3 length: 16 amino acids. CDR3 protein: CASSNPDRGDTGELFF. The CDR3 DNA reads TGTGCCAGTAGTAACCCGGACAGGGGGGATACCGGGGAGCTGTTTTTT.

This CDR3 is CSVEKLGNTEAFF. In nucleotides, the CDR3 is TGCAGCGTTGAAAAATTAGGAAACACTGAAGCTTTCTTT. The chain employs TRBV29-1 and TRBJ1-1; D uncertain. CDR1 SQVTM and CDR2 ANQGSEA come from the germline V gene. This CDR3 contains 13 residues. Trimming left V 2 bases short and J 2 bases short, with 9 bases between. Full variable domain (rest looked up from reference TRBV29-1 and TRBJ1-1): SAVISQKPSRDICQRGTSLTIQCQVDSQVTMMFWYRQQPGQSLTLIATANQGSEATYESGFVIDKFPISRPNLTFSTLTVSNMSPEDSSIYLCSVEKLGNTEAFFGQGTRLTVV.

The chain has TRBV2 and TRBJ2-4; 8 bases agree with TRBD1. The CDR3 has 15 residues. The germline gives CDR1 SNHLY, CDR2 FYNNEI. V dropped 1 base and J dropped 8; count of bases not matched to a gene: 7. CDR3 protein: CASSEGLGQVYIQYF. The DNA for the CDR3 is TGTGCCAGCAGTGAAGGCCTGGGACAGGTATACATTCAGTACTTC.

The CDR3 is CASSAGLETAYEQYF. The CDR3 DNA follows: TGTGCCAGCAGCGCAGGACTAGAAACGGCCTACGAGCAGTACTTC. The J gene is TRBJ2-7, the V gene TRBV9; 7 bases fit TRBD2. This CDR3 is built from 15 residues. Germline-derived CDR1 and CDR2 are SGDLS and YYNGEE. V gave up 3 bases and J gave up 2 bases; unmatched junction bases: 8.

The rearrangement joins TRBV5-4 to TRBJ2-2; weak D call: TRBD1 (5 bases). Per the germline V gene, CDR1 is SGHNT and CDR2 is YYREEE (reference sequence). V dropped 7 bases and J dropped 5 bases, with 15 bases sitting between them. The CDR3 loop spans 14 amino acids. Written as DNA, the CDR3 is TGTGCCAGCGGAAAAGGGGAAAGAACCGGGGAGCTGTTTTTT. Its protein product is CASGKGERTGELFF.

The chain uses TRBV19 and TRBJ2-1; D gene ambiguous. This CDR3 is 15 amino acids long. V was shortened by 3 bases and J by 2 bases, with 11 bases between the two germline ends. Germline V gene lookup returns CDR1 LNHDA and CDR2 SQIVND (reference sequence). This chain's CDR3 is CASSIGPSPYNEQFF. In nucleotides, the CDR3 is TGTGCCAGTAGTATCGGACCGTCGCCCTACAATGAGCAGTTCTTC. Full variable domain (missing parts from reference TRBV19 and TRBJ2-1): DGGITQSPKYLFRKEGQNVTLSCEQNLNHDAMYWYRQDPGQGLRLIYYSQIVNDFQKGDIAEGYSVSREKKESFPLTVTSAQKNPTAFYLCASSIGPSPYNEQFFGPGTRLTVL.

This clone showed up just a few times. The chain uses TRBV19 and TRBJ1-1; no clear D gene. Trimming pared 7 bases from V and 1 base from J, leaving 13 bases between. This CDR3 has 14 amino acids. The germline CDR1 and CDR2 sequences are LNHDA and SQIVND (reference sequence). CDR3 region: CASTDGRTNTEAFF. The DNA for the CDR3 is TGTGCCAGTACCGATGGACGGACGAACACTGAAGCTTTCTTT.

The chain has TRBV5-4 and TRBJ2-7, with 10 bases matching TRBD2. V shed 4 bases, J shed 4 bases, and the junction held 2 bases outside the gene matches. The CDR3 is made up of 13 amino acids. Germline V CDR1 and CDR2: SGHNT, YYREEE (reference sequence). CDR3 coding DNA: TGTGCCAGCAGCCCTAGCGGGAGTTACGAGCAGTACTTC. Its translation: CASSPSGSYEQYF.

The chain is built from TRBV7-7 and TRBJ2-2; D is undetermined. Germline V gene sequence: CDR1 SSHAT, CDR2 FNYEAQ (reference sequence). V shed 5 bases and J shed 0 bases, with 13 bases lying between them. The CDR3 length is 16 residues. This chain's CDR3 is CASSRSDGSNTGELFF. In nucleotides, the CDR3 is TGTGCCAGCAGCAGATCGGACGGCTCGAACACCGGGGAGCTGTTTTTT.

This chain uses TRBV7-2 with TRBJ2-3, with D perhaps given as TRBD1 or TRBD2 (5 bases each). The germline CDR1 and CDR2 sequences are SGHTA and FQGNSA. This CDR3 is built from 17 residues. The ends were cut back, 5 bases at V and 1 base at J, with 19 bases in the middle. The CDR3 sequence: CASSRGLGVGGTDTQYF. For the CDR3, the DNA is TGTGCCAGCAGCCGGGGATTGGGGGTGGGAGGCACAGATACGCAGTATTTT.

This rearrangement joins TRBV11-2 to TRBJ2-5; no clear D gene. The DNA matches TRBJ2-7 better at its end, which makes the J call doubtful. CDR1 is SGHAT, CDR2 FQNNGV, per germline. The CDR3 consists of 12 residues. In nucleotides, the CDR3 is TGTGCCAGCAGCTTCCTCTACCACGAGCAGTACTTC. Translated, it gives CASSFLYHEQYF.

The CDR3 region has the DNA TGTGCCAGCAGTTTAAGGGGAGGGGGACCTAATCCTTTTCACTATGGCTACACCTTC. Its protein product is CASSLRGGGPNPFHYGYTF. The genes are TRBV27 and TRBJ1-2; D is perhaps TRBD1 (6 bases). This CDR3 comprises 19 residues. Germline V CDR1 and CDR2: MNHEY, SMNVEV (reference sequence). The germline V and J ends were trimmed by 2 bases and 3 bases, with 25 bases remaining between them.

The V and J genes are TRBV28 and TRBJ1-4, with unresolved D. V gave up 2 bases and J gave up 4 bases, with 8 bases separating them. The CDR3 is 14 residues long. The germline V gene encodes CDR1 MDHEN and CDR2 SYDVKM. The CDR3 reads CASSLKAYNEKLFF. The CDR3 DNA is TGTGCCAGCAGTTTAAAGGCGTATAATGAAAAACTGTTTTTT. Using reference TRBV28 and TRBJ1-4 for the parts outside the CDR3, the full variable domain is DVKVTQSSRYLVKRTGEKVFLECVQDMDHENMFWYRQDPGLGLRLIYFSYDVKMKEKGDIPEGYSVSREKKERFSLILESASTNQTSMYLCASSLKAYNEKLFFGSGTQLSVL.

This chain connects TRBV29-1 to TRBJ2-1, with TRBD2 matching 13 bases. The CDR3 sequence is 15 residues long. V shed 4 bases and J 7 bases; nucleotides not matched to a gene: 7. CDR1 and CDR2 (germline): SQVTM, ANQGSEA. The CDR3, as DNA: TGCAGCGTTGGTCAGACTAGCGGGAGGAGTAATGAGCAGTTCTTC. This translates into CSVGQTSGRSNEQFF.

The V and J genes are TRBV27 and TRBJ2-3, with D hard to call. The CDR3 consists of 13 residues. CDR1 and CDR2 from the germline V gene are MNHEY and SMNVEV (reference sequence). The V and J ends lost 8 bases and 2 bases respectively, with 11 bases between them. CDR3 sequence reads: CASLHWLTDTQYF. CDR3 nucleotide sequence: TGTGCCAGCCTCCATTGGCTCACAGATACGCAGTATTTT.